These 17 T cell receptor beta chains were sequenced from one sample in a study of regulatory T cells in long-lasting Graves disease. The time point here: persistent/refractory GD, antithyroid drugs over 5 years with positive TRAb. The TCR library was prepared using RNA isolated from PBMCs. Assembly of TCR beta libraries relied on iRepertoire HTBI primers together with Arm-PCR of CDR3 regions. TCRdb used MiXCR to reprocess the multiplex PCR reads, holding one entry per CDR3 protein. In the table there are 400,000 to 450,000 distinct CDR3 sequences, around 20% of which are singletons. The specimen was peripheral blood mononuclear cells (PBMCs), collected when the disease was refractory, from a patient treated with antithyroid drugs. Every receptor here comes from a female donor with Graves disease.

This clonotype was counted at least ten times. The gene calls are TRBV29-1 and TRBJ1-2; 7 nucleotides agree with TRBD1. The junction had 18 bases not matched to a gene; V was cut back by 6 bases and J by 8 bases. Germline assignment: CDR1 SQVTM and CDR2 ANQGSEA. The CDR3 runs 15 residues. The CDR3 region is CSVRQGGSLPSGYTF. CDR3 nucleotide sequence: TGCAGCGTGCGACAGGGTGGAAGCCTCCCCTCCGGCTACACCTTC.

The V call is TRBV6-9, the J call TRBJ1-1; D is unclear. The CDR3 has 14 residues. The ends were cut back, 4 bases at V and 5 bases at J, with 14 bases in the middle. The germline gives CDR1 MNHGY, CDR2 SVAAGI. In nucleotides, the CDR3 is TGTGCCAGCAGTTCCCCCCGGACTTTAACTGAAGCTTTCTTT. Translation: CASSSPRTLTEAFF.

In DNA form, the CDR3 reads TGTGCCAGCAGTTTAAGCCCCGGCGCTTCTGAAGCTTTCTTT. This sequence encodes CASSLSPGASEAFF. The J gene is TRBJ1-1, the V gene TRBV27; D is unclear. In germline, CDR1 is MNHEY, CDR2 SMNVEV (reference sequence). This CDR3 contains 14 residues. V gave up 2 bases and J gave up 6 bases, with 13 bases separating them.

This clonotype was recorded a few times. The CDR3 sequence: CASSLSEGETQYF. DNA for the CDR3: TGCGCCAGCAGCTTGTCAGAGGGAGAGACCCAGTACTTC. The gene calls are TRBV5-1 and TRBJ2-5; possibly TRBD2 for D (5 bases). Trimming pared 1 base from V and 4 bases from J, leaving 8 bases between. The CDR3 contains 13 residues. Germline V CDR1 and CDR2: SGHRS, YFSETQ.

This clonotype was seen a few times. The chain has TRBV3-1 and TRBJ2-7; D might be TRBD2 (5 bases). Germline lookup yields CDR1 LGHDT and CDR2 YNNKEL (reference sequence). This CDR3 has 15 residues. V lost 3 bases and J 4 bases, leaving 16 bases between the germline ends. The CDR3 loop reads CASSQIGSSRYEQYF. As DNA, the CDR3 is TGTGCCAGCAGCCAGATAGGGAGCTCTCGGTACGAGCAGTACTTC.

In this sample, this clonotype turned up a few times. The V gene is TRBV25-1, the J gene TRBJ2-7; D possibly matches TRBD1 or TRBD2 (6 bases each). Trimming stripped 10 bases from V and 1 base from J, with 17 bases between. Germline CDR1 and CDR2: MGHDK and SYGVNS. The CDR3 has 14 amino acids. CDR3 loop: CANPDGGWSYEQYF. The CDR3 DNA follows: TGTGCCAACCCTGACGGGGGCTGGTCCTACGAGCAGTACTTC.

The chain has TRBV7-2 and TRBJ1-2, with TRBD1 as a possible D gene (6 bases). The V end was cut by 5 bases, the J end by 7 bases, with 14 bases between. The germline CDR1 and CDR2 sequences are SGHTA and FQGNSA. The CDR3 length is 13 residues. The CDR3 spells CASSPQGPSGYTF. CDR3 nucleotide sequence: TGTGCCAGCAGCCCCCAGGGGCCGTCTGGCTACACCTTC.

This chain links TRBV28 with TRBJ2-5; the match to TRBD2 covers 11 bases. The CDR3 contains 15 residues. V lost 8 bases to trimming and J lost 5 bases; unmatched junction nucleotides: 10. Germline lookup yields CDR1 MDHEN and CDR2 SYDVKM. CDR3 residues: CASALLAGVRETQYF. The CDR3, as DNA: TGTGCCAGCGCCTTACTAGCGGGAGTCCGGGAGACCCAGTACTTC.

This clonotype occurred a few times. The gene calls are TRBV5-5 and TRBJ1-5; D remains ambiguous. CDR3 length equals 12 residues. V lost 4 bases, J lost 9 bases, and 11 bases lay in between. CDR1 SGHKS and CDR2 YYEKEE come from the germline V gene (reference sequence). CDR3 residues: CASSEESGPQHF. The CDR3 nucleotides are TGTGCCAGCAGCGAGGAAAGCGGGCCCCAGCATTTT.

This clonotype has just a few counts. No conserved phenylalanine or tryptophan ends this CDR3, so it is likely a read error. The gene calls are TRBV7-2 and TRBJ2-3; 10 bases line up with TRBD1. CDR1 is SGHTA and CDR2 is FQGNSA in the germline V gene. The CDR3 spans 16 residues. Trimming removed 2 bases from V and 3 bases from J; junction bases left unmatched: 5. CDR3 region: CASSLLGQGSTDTQYS. As DNA, the CDR3 is TGTGCCAGCAGCTTATTGGGACAGGGGTCAACAGATACGCAGTATTCT.

The chain employs TRBV6-1 and TRBJ1-5, with 11 bases matching TRBD1. J gave up 3 bases and V 6 bases, and 1 base lay outside the gene matches. The CDR3 sequence is 14 residues long. Germline values: CDR1 MNHNS, CDR2 SASEGT. DNA for the CDR3: TGTGCCAGCAGAGGACAGGGGGCCAATCAGCCCCAGCATTTT. This gives the protein CASRGQGANQPQHF.

Worth noting for this clonotype: This could be a read error, since a much larger clone is one nucleotide away. The chain is built from TRBV6-9 and TRBJ2-2; the D call may be TRBD1 or TRBD2 (5 bases each). Germline loops: CDR1 MNHGY, CDR2 SVAAGI. The length of the CDR3 is 15 residues. The CDR3 sequence is CASSYGTGNTRELFF. The CDR3 bases are TGTGCCAGCAGTTACGGGACGGGGAACACCAGGGAGCTGTTTTTT.

This clonotype has a handful of counts. The CDR3 DNA is TGTGCCAGTAGTACCGCCCTAGCCGGAAACATTCAGTACTTC. This encodes CASSTALAGNIQYF. This sequence joins TRBV19 and TRBJ2-4; D perhaps matches TRBD2 (5 bases). CDR3 length: 14 amino acids. Germline CDR1 is LNHDA and CDR2 is SQIVND (reference sequence). Trimming cost V 4 bases and J 6 bases, with 13 bases left between them.

As concerns this clonotype: A clone one base away is much larger, so this may be a read error. The V gene is TRBV6-5, the J gene TRBJ2-5, with a tentative D call TRBD1 (5 bases). The CDR3 spans 15 residues. Germline loops: CDR1 MNHEY, CDR2 SVGAGI. CDR3 bases: TGTGCCGGCAGTTACTCGCCGGACAACCAAGAGACCCAGTACTTC. Translating gives CAGSYSPDNQETQYF.

The J gene is TRBJ1-5, the V gene TRBV6-1, with 8 bases fitting TRBD1. V shed 7 bases, J shed 4 bases, and the junction held 15 bases outside the gene matches. The length of the CDR3 is 17 residues. Germline assignment: CDR1 MNHNS and CDR2 SASEGT. This chain's CDR3 is CASTHTGGALRNQPQHF. CDR3 DNA: TGTGCCAGCACACACACAGGGGGAGCCTTGAGAAATCAGCCCCAGCATTTT.

The chain joins TRBV5-5 to TRBJ2-7, with 8 bases aligning to TRBD1. Germline V gene data show CDR1 as SGHKS and CDR2 as YYEKEE (reference sequence). After removal of 2 bases from V and 0 bases from J, the junction contained 10 bases not matched to a gene. CDR3 size: 17 residues. CDR3 bases: TGTGCCAGCAGCTTCTCGGCTGGACAGGGCTACTCCTACGAGCAGTACTTC. Translated: CASSFSAGQGYSYEQYF. Drawing the rest from reference TRBV5-5 and TRBJ2-7, the complete variable domain is DAGVTQSPTHLIKTRGQQVTLRCSPISGHKSVSWYQQVLGQGPQFIFQYYEKEERGRGNFPDRFSARQFPNYSSELNVNALLLGDSALYLCASSFSAGQGYSYEQYFGPGTRLTVT.

This clonotype was found a few times. This chain uses TRBV20-1 with TRBJ2-4; tentatively, D is TRBD1 (5 bases). Germline lookup yields CDR1 DFQATT and CDR2 SNEGSKA (reference sequence). This CDR3 is 16 amino acids long. The ends were cut back, 6 bases at V and 2 bases at J, with 20 bases in the middle. CDR3 loop: CSATPRLGASKNIQYF. In DNA form, the CDR3 reads TGCAGTGCAACACCCCGCTTAGGGGCCTCCAAAAACATTCAGTACTTC.